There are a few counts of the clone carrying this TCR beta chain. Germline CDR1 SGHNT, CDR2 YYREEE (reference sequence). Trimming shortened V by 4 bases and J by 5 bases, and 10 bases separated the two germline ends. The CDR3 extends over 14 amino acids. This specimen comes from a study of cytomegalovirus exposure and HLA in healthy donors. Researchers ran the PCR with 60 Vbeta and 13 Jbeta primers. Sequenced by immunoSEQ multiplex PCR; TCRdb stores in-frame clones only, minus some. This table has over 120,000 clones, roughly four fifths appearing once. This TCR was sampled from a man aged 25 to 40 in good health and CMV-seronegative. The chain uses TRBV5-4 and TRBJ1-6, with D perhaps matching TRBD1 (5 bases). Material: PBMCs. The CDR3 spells CASSIDRNNSPLHF. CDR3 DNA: TGTGCCAGCAGCATAGACAGAAATAATTCACCCCTCCACTTT.